The 5 T cell receptor beta chains below come from one sample, sequenced in a study of cytomegalovirus exposure and HLA in healthy donors. Profiling relied on immunoSEQ multiplex PCR, and the TCRdb table lists in-frame clones only, not all of them. The repertoire includes about 240,000 clones, approximately 84% of them detected once, and over 0.95% sits in the top ten. Sequenced material: PBMCs. These receptor sequences come from a woman in her 30s in good health and CMV-seropositive.

The chain joins TRBV4-2 to TRBJ1-1; tentatively, D is TRBD1 (6 bases). The CDR3 totals 17 residues. CDR1 LGHNA and CDR2 YNFKEQ come from the germline V gene. V was cut by 11 bases and J by 4 bases, with 29 bases left in between. The CDR3: CAATGRINQGRGTEAFF. The CDR3 coding sequence is TGTGCCGCCACGGGCCGCATAAATCAGGGCAGGGGCACTGAAGCTTTCTTT.

This chain uses TRBV5-8 with TRBJ1-5, with no clear D. V shed 0 bases and J shed 0 bases, with 13 bases lying between them. The germline V gene has CDR1 SGHTS and CDR2 YDEGEE. There are 17 residues in the CDR3. CDR3 residues: CASSLVGGPPSNQPQHF. CDR3 bases: TGTGCCAGCAGCTTGGTAGGTGGGCCCCCTAGCAATCAGCCCCAGCATTTT.

V is TRBV10-1 and J is TRBJ2-7, with TRBD1 matching over 11 bases. The J segment lost 2 bases and the V segment lost 9 bases, leaving 3 bases of the junction unmatched. CDR3 length equals 13 residues. CDR1 and CDR2 (germline): WNHNN, SYGVQD (reference sequence). The CDR3 region is CASGTGGTYEQYF. CDR3 sequence (DNA): TGCGCCAGTGGGACAGGGGGGACCTACGAGCAGTACTTC.

The CDR3 nucleotides read TGTGCCAGCAGTGACAGGCACGACGAGCAGTACTTC. It is translated as CASSDRHDEQYF. The chain recombines TRBV6-5 with TRBJ2-7; D may be TRBD1 (6 bases). The CDR3 loop spans 12 amino acids. Trimming pared 5 bases from V and 5 bases from J, leaving 10 bases between. CDR1 is MNHEY, CDR2 SVGAGI, per germline.

The V gene is TRBV10-3, the J gene TRBJ2-7; 10 nucleotides agree with TRBD1. Germline CDR1 and CDR2: ENHRY and SYGVKD. Losses at the gene ends were 7 bases for V and 4 bases for J; bases not matched to a gene: 13. This CDR3 has 16 residues. The CDR3 DNA sequence: TGTGCCATCACCGAACATACCGGGACAGGGGAATACGAGCAGTACTTC. Amino acid sequence: CAITEHTGTGEYEQYF.